This is a list of T cell receptor beta chains from one sample in a study of blood T cells in healthy people across ages. TCRdb re-analysed the 5' RACE reads in MiXCR, keeping a single row per CDR3 protein. In the table there are some 1.1 million distinct CDR3 sequences, roughly two fifths of which are singletons. Sequencing was carried out using blood. These receptor sequences come from a man in his late teens or twenties in good health. CDR3s include the opening cysteine and the closing phenylalanine or tryptophan. A D gene is named only where the DNA matches it firmly. Where a row states a size, it is once, few, many or the class of an expanded clone; other rows omit it.

>NA|NA|TRBV7-2|TRBJ2-1
TGTACCAGCAGCTTAGTCGGGGGCAATGAGCAGTTCTTC
CTSSLVGGNEQFF
>NA|NA|TRBV4-1|TRBJ1-2
TGCGCCAGCAGCCAAGAGACAGGAGCGGTATTCGATGGCTACACCTTC
CASSQETGAVFDGYTF
>NA|NA|TRBV25-1|TRBJ2-3
TGTGCCAGCAGTGGACAGCAAACAGATACGCAGTATTTT
CASSGQQTDTQYF
>NA|TRBD1|TRBV14|TRBJ2-2
TGTGCCAGCCAGGGACAGGGGGATCGCGGGGAGCTGTTTTTT
CASQGQGDRGELFF
>NA|NA|TRBV7-3|TRBJ1-1
TGTGCCAGCAAAGCCGGCCAGGGCGCTGAAGCTTTCTTT
CASKAGQGAEAFF
>few|NA|TRBV20-1|TRBJ1-2
TGCAGTGCTAGGGAAATGGGGAACGGCTATGGCTACACCTTC
CSAREMGNGYGYTF
>NA|NA|TRBV12-3/TRBV12-4|TRBJ2-2
TGTGCCAGCACCCTCGAACAGGGTAGTGTCACCGGGGAGCTGTTTTTT
CASTLEQGSVTGELFF
>NA|NA|TRBV6-2/TRBV6-3|TRBJ1-5
TGTGCCAGCAGTTACACCACCCAGCCCCAGCATTTT
CASSYTTQPQHF
>NA|TRBD1|TRBV9|TRBJ1-2
TGTGCCAGCAGCTCCCCGGGACAGGAAAATGGCTACACCTTC
CASSSPGQENGYTF
>once|NA|TRBV3-1|TRBJ1-2
TGTGCCAGCAGCCAAGTCTCCGACAGTTTAGGCAACTATGGCTACACCTTC
CASSQVSDSLGNYGYTF
>NA|NA|TRBV20-1|TRBJ2-1
TGCAGTGCTGAGAGGAGCGACAATTTTAATGAGCAGTTCTTC
CSAERSDNFNEQFF
>NA|NA|TRBV3-1|TRBJ1-4
TGTGCCAGCCGAGAGGGCAGGGGAAGTGAAAAACTGTTTTTT
CASREGRGSEKLFF
>few|TRBD2|TRBV2|TRBJ2-1
TGTGCCAGCAGCGCCAGGACTAGCGTCAATGAGCAGTTCTTC
CASSARTSVNEQFF
>few|NA|TRBV12-3/TRBV12-4|TRBJ1-2
TGTGCCAGCAGTTTAGGTGGCAGGAAGATATATGGCTACACCTTC
CASSLGGRKIYGYTF
>few|NA|TRBV7-2|TRBJ2-3
TGTGCCAGCAGCTTAGTTCTACGGGCGAATGCGCAGTATTTT
CASSLVLRANAQYF
>few|TRBD1|TRBV12-3/TRBV12-4|TRBJ1-2
TGTGCCAGCAGTTTAGCGCGGGTTATGGGACAGGACTTCTATGGCTACACCTTC
CASSLARVMGQDFYGYTF
>NA|NA|TRBV7-9|TRBJ1-4
TGTGCCAGCAGCTTAGCGGCGCGGAGGGTAGGCACTAATGAAAAACTGTTTTTT
CASSLAARRVGTNEKLFF
>NA|NA|TRBV4-3|TRBJ2-5
TGCGCCAGCAACCAAGCTTCGGCGGAGAGTGAGACCCAGTACTTC
CASNQASAESETQYF
>NA|NA|TRBV5-5|TRBJ1-2
TGTGCCAGCAGCTTGGAGTTCCCTCCCACCACCACTTTTTATGGCTACACCTTC
CASSLEFPPTTTFYGYTF
>NA|NA|TRBV5-1|TRBJ1-4
TGCGCCAGCAGCAGGACAAGAGCAACTAATGAAAAACTGTTTTTT
CASSRTRATNEKLFF
>many|TRBD2|TRBV7-2|TRBJ2-1
TGTGCCAGCAGCTACATCGGGGGGTCCTACAATGAGCAGTTCTTC
CASSYIGGSYNEQFF
>NA|TRBD1|TRBV11-2|TRBJ2-7
TGTGCCAGCAGCTTCGACCGGGACAGGTGGCCGTACGAGCAGTACTTC
CASSFDRDRWPYEQYF
>few|TRBD1|TRBV7-9|TRBJ1-1
TGTGCCAGCAGGGGGACAGTGCAGAACACTGAAGCTTTCTTT
CASRGTVQNTEAFF
>NA|NA|TRBV4-3|TRBJ2-1
TGCGCCAGCAGCCAAGGAGCGGCCGGGGATGAGCAGTTCTTC
CASSQGAAGDEQFF
>NA|TRBD2|TRBV7-8|TRBJ2-1
TGTGCCAGCAGACCCTCCGGGACTAGCGGCGGTAGGAATGAGCAGTTCTTC
CASRPSGTSGGRNEQFF
>NA|TRBD1|TRBV7-2|TRBJ1-1
TGTGCCAGCAGCTTACAGGGGGCAAGGGTTGAAGCTTTCTTT
CASSLQGARVEAFF
>NA|NA|TRBV7-2|TRBJ2-3
TGTGCCAGCAGCACTGGGGGCCTAGCAGGTACAGATACGCAGTATTTT
CASSTGGLAGTDTQYF
>NA|NA|TRBV5-1|TRBJ1-1
TGCGCCAGCCACTGGACGGGTGCGAACACTGAAGCTTTCTTT
CASHWTGANTEAFF
>NA|NA|TRBV29-1|TRBJ1-1
TGCAGCGTTGTTTGGGAGAACACTGAAGCTTTCTTT
CSVVWENTEAFF
>NA|NA|TRBV16|TRBJ1-6
TGTACCAGCAGCCAGGGCGAACAGATTAATTCACCCCTCCACTTT
CTSSQGEQINSPLHF
>NA|NA|TRBV24-1|TRBJ2-2
TGTGCCACCAGTGATCACAGGGTTAGCACCGGGGAGCTGTTTTTT
CATSDHRVSTGELFF
>NA|TRBD2|TRBV20-1|TRBJ2-7
TGCAGTGCTAGTCCAATGAGCGGGGGGCCCTACAATGAGCAGTACTTC
CSASPMSGGPYNEQYF
>NA|TRBD1|TRBV11-2|TRBJ2-3
TGTGCCAGCAGCTACCGAGACAGGGCATTCACAGATACGCAGTATTTT
CASSYRDRAFTDTQYF
>NA|NA|TRBV21-1|TRBJ2-2
TGTGCCAGCAGCAAAATCGTGGAGGGCCCGAACACCGGGGAGCTGTTTTTT
CASSKIVEGPNTGELFF
>few|NA|TRBV12-3/TRBV12-4|TRBJ1-5
TGTGCCAGCGCCTTGGGCACGACCGGTTTCAATCAGCCCCAGCATTTT
CASALGTTGFNQPQHF
>few|NA|TRBV11-2|TRBJ1-4
TGTGCCAGCAGCTCGACGGATGAAAAACTGTTTTTT
CASSSTDEKLFF
>few|NA|TRBV21-1|TRBJ2-7
TGTGCCAGCAGCAAAGGGAAACAGGGGAAGGACGAGCAGTACTTC
CASSKGKQGKDEQYF
>NA|NA|TRBV3-1|TRBJ2-1
TGTGCCAGCAGCCGAGACTACCCTCGGAACTACTACAATGAGCAGTTCTTC
CASSRDYPRNYYNEQFF
>NA|NA|TRBV7-3|TRBJ2-2
TGTGCCAGCAGCCCGAATTTCCCCGGGGAGCTGTTTTTT
CASSPNFPGELFF
>NA|NA|TRBV5-1|TRBJ2-2
TGCGCCAGCAGCGAAAGGTCCGGGGAGCTGTTTTTT
CASSERSGELFF
>few|NA|TRBV13|TRBJ2-5
TGTGCCAGCAACGAACAGGGACAAGAGACCCAGTACTTC
CASNEQGQETQYF
>few|NA|TRBV4-3|TRBJ1-4
TGCGCCAGCAGCCAAGATTTAGAGGGTGGTGAAAAACTGTTTTTT
CASSQDLEGGEKLFF
>NA|NA|TRBV15|TRBJ2-7
TGTGCCACCAGCGGGTATAGGGACGAGCAGTACTTC
CATSGYRDEQYF
>NA|NA|TRBV20-1|TRBJ2-3
TGCAGTGCTGACTCTCGGGTAGGGCGTGGGGATACGCAGTATTTT
CSADSRVGRGDTQYF
>NA|NA|TRBV27|TRBJ1-1
TGTGCCAGCAGTTTAGTGTTTTCGGCGGACACATCCAACACTGAAGCTTTCTTT
CASSLVFSADTSNTEAFF